Detailed here is one T cell receptor beta chain. The antigen is not known. This sample is part of a study of post-analysis software for immune sequencing data. Study results and limitations: Controls had lower frequencies than patients of four or five TRBV segments, which included TRBV5-6, TRBV5-1 and TRBV20-1.

Between the trimmed V and J ends, which lost 3 bases and 0 bases, there was a span of 20 bases. The CDR3 length is 17 residues. CDR1 and CDR2 from the germline V gene are DFQATT and SNEGSKA (reference sequence). The authors incorporated unique molecular identifiers into the TCR beta cDNA libraries. TCRdb called the PCR reads again in MiXCR, with one record for every CDR3 protein. This sample yields about 560,000 distinct CDR3 sequences, of which about 40% are seen a single time; 1.5% to 2% belongs to the top ten. This TCR was sampled from a girl aged 5 to 17 with multiple sclerosis. J is TRBJ1-2 and V is TRBV20-1; TRBD1 is a possible D gene (5 bases). Source material: blood. The CDR3 region has the DNA TGCAGTGCTAGGGCGGACACAGAACCCCCCTCTAACTATGGCTACACCTTC. Its protein product is CSARADTEPPSNYGYTF.